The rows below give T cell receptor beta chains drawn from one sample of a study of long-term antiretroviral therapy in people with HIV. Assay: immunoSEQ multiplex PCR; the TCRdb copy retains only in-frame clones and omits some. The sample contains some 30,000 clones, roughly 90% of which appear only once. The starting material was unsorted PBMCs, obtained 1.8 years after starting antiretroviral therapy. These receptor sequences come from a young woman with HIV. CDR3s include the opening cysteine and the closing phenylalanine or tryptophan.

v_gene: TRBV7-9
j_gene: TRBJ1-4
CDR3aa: CASSLSSGQGEKLFF

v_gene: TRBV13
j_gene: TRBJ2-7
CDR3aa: CASSPGQGAKSYEQYF

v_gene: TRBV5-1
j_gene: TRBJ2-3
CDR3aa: CASSLGGTGTDTQYF

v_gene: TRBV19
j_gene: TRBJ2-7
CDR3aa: CASTTTSGRYEQYF

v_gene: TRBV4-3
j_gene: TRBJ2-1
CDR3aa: CASSPRKWDDYNEQFF

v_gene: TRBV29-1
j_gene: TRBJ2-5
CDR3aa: CSIGVQETQYF

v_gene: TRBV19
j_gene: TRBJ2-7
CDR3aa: CASSIAGASYEQYF

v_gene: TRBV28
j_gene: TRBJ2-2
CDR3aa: CASNRGTGELFF

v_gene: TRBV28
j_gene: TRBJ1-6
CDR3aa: CASSLLHNSPLHF

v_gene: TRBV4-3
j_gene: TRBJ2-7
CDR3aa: CASSQEQGASYEQYF

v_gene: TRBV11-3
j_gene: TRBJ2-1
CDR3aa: CASSQLRGDEQFF

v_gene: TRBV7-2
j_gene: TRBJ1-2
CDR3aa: CASSLRGDRPYGYTF

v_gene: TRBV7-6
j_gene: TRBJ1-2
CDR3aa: CASSRGEYYGYTF

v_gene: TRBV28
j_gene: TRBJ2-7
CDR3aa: CASSFADYEQYF

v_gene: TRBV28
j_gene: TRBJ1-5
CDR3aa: CASSLGTASNQPQHF

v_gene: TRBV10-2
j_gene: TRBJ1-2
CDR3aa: CASTGTGDHYGYTF

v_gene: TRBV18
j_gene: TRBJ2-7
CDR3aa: CASSPRPGDSTYEQYF

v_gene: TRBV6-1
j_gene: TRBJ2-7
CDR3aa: CASSAMGYPFYEQYF

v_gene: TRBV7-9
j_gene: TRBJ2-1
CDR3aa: CASSLVVGLFRGDEQFF

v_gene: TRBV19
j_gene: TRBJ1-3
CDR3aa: CATKGPLSGNTIYF

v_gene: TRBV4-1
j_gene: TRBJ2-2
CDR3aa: CASRDHRVAATGELFF

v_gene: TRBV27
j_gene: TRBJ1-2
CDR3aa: CASSLVPRAYGYTF

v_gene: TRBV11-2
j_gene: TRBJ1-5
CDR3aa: CASSLDPTKPQHF

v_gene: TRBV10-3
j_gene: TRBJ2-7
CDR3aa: CAISQQGGALGNEQYF

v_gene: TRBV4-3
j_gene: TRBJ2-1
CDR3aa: CASSPDIGDSNEQFF

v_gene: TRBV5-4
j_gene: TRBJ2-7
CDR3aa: CASSPQHWTTYEQYF

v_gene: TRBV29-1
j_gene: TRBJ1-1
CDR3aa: CSARDTEAFF

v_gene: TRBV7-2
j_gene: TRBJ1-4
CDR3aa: CASSSGGGVLNEKLFF

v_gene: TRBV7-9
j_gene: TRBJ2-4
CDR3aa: CASRQTGQKKSIQYF

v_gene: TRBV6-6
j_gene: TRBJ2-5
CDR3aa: CASRLHANQETQYF

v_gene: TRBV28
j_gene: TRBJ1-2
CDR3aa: CASRLRDRMDYGYTF

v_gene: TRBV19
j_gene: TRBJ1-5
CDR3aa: CASSIVSGSHQPQHF

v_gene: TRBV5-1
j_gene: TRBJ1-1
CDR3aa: CASSSQGQGNTEAFF

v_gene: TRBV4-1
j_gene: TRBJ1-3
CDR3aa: CASSQEDLGAYSGNTIYF

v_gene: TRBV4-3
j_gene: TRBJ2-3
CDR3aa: CASSQGLAGGTQYF

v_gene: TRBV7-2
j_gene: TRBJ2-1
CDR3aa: CASSSGTSGRAVYNEQFF

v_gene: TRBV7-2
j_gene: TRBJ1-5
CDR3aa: CASSVDRGSNQPQHF

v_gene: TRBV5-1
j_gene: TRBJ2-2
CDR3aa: CASSPGLATGELFF

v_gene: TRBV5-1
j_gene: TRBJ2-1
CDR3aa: CASSLDSFDEQFF

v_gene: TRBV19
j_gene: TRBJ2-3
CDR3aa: CASRQGATDTQYF

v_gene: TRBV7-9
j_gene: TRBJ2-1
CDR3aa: CASSFSPGTSGSSYNEQFF

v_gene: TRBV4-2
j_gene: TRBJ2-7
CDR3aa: CASSHGNEQYF

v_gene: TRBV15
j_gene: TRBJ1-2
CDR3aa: CATSRERVVGGGYTF

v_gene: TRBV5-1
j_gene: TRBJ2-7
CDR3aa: CASSLRGPGIHEQYF

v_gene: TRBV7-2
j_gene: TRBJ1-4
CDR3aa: CASSLGRDRGYEKLFF

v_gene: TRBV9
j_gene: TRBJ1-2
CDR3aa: CASSPRRAYEGYTF

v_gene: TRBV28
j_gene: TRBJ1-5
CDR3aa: CASSSRALSSNQPQHF

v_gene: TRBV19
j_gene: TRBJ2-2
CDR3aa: CASQIYGLADTGELFF

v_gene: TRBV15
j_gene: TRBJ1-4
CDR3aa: CATYGVGEKLFF

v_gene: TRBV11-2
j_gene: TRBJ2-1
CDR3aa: CASSESAGFHNEQFF